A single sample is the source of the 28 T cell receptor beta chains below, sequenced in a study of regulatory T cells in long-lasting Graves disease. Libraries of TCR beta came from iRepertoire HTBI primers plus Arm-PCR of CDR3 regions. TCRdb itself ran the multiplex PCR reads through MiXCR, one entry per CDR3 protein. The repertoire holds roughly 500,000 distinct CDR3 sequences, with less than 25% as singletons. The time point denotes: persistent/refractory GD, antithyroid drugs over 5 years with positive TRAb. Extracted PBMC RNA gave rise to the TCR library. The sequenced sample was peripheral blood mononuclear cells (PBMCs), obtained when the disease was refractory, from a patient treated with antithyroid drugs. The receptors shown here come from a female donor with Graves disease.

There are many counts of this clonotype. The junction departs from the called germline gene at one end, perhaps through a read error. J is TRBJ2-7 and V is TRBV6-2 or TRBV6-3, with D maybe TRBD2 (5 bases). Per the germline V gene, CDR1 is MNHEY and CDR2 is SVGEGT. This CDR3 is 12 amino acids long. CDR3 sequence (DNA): TGTGCCAGCAGTTACGGGAGTTGGGAGCAATACTTC. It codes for CASSYGSWEQYF.

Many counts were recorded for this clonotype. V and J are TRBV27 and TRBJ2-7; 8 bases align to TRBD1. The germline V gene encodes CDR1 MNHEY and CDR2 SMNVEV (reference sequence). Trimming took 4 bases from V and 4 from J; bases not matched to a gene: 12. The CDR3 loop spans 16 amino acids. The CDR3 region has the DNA TGTGCCAGCAGTTCCCTTGTCGGACAGGGTATTTACGAGCAGTACTTC. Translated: CASSSLVGQGIYEQYF.

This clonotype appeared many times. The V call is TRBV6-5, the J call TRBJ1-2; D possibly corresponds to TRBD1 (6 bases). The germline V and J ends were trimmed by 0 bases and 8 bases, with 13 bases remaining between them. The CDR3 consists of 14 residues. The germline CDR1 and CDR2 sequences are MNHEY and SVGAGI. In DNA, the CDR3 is TGTGCCAGCAGTTACTCGACACAGGGTGGAGGCTACACCTTC. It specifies CASSYSTQGGGYTF.

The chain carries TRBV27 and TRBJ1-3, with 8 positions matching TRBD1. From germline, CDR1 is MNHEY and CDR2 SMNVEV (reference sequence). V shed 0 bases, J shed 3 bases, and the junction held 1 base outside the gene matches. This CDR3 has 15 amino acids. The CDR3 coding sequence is TGTGCCAGCAGTTTATCGACAGGGGTTGGAAACACCATATATTTT. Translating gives CASSLSTGVGNTIYF.

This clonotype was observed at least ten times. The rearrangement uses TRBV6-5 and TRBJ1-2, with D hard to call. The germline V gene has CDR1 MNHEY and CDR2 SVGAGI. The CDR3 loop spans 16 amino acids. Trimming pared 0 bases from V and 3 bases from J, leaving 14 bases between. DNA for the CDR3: TGTGCCAGCAGTTACTCCGTCATCACGTCGGACTATGGCTACACCTTC. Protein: CASSYSVITSDYGYTF.

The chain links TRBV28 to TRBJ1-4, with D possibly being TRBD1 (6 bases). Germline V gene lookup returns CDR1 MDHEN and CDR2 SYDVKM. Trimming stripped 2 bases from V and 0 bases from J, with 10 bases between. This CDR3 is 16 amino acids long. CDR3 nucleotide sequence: TGTGCCAGCAGTTTAAACAGGGACTCAACTAATGAAAAACTGTTTTTT. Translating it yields CASSLNRDSTNEKLFF.

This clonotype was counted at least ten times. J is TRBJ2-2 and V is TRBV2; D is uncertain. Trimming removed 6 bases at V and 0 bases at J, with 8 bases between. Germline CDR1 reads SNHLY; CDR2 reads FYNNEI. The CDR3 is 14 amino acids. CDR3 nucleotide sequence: TGTGCCAGCAGCCAAACTACGAACACCGGGGAGCTGTTTTTT. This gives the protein CASSQTTNTGELFF.

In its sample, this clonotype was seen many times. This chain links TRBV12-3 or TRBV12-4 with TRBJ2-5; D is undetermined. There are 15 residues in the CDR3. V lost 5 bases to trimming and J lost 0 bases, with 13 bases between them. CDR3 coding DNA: TGTGCCAGCAGTATCGGCAGAACGTACCAAGAGACCCAGTACTTC. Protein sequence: CASSIGRTYQETQYF.

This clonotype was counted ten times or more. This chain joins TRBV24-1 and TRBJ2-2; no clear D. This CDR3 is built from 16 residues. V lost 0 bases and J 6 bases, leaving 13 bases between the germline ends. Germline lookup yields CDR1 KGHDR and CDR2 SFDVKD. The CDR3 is CATSDLGAISPGELFF. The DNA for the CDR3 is TGTGCCACCAGTGATTTGGGAGCAATCTCCCCCGGGGAGCTGTTTTTT.

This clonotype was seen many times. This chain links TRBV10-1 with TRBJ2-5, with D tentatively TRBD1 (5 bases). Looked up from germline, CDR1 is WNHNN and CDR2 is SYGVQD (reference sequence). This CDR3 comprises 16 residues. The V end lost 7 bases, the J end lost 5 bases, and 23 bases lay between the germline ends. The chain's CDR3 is CASIKPIRVMFETQYF. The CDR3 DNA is TGCGCCAGCATAAAGCCGATCAGGGTCATGTTTGAGACCCAGTACTTC.

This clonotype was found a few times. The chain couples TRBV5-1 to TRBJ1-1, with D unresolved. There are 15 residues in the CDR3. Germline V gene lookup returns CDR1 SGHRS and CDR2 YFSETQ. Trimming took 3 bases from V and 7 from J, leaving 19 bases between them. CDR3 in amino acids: CASSSNTFGLGEAFF. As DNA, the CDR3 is TGCGCCAGCAGCTCTAATACGTTCGGGTTAGGTGAAGCTTTCTTT.

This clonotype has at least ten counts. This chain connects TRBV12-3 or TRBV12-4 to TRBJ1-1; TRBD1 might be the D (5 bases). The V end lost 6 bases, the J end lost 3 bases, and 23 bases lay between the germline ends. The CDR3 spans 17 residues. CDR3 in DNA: TGTGCCAGCAGCCCGCACACTCCAGGGTATAAGGACACTGAAGCTTTCTTT. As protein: CASSPHTPGYKDTEAFF.

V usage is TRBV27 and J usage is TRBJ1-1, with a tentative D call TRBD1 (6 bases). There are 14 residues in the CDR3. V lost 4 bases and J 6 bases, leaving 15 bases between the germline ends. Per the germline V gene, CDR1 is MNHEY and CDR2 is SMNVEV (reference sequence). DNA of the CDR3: TGTGCCAGCAGTTCCCTTACAGGGATCCCTGAAGCTTTCTTT. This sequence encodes CASSSLTGIPEAFF.

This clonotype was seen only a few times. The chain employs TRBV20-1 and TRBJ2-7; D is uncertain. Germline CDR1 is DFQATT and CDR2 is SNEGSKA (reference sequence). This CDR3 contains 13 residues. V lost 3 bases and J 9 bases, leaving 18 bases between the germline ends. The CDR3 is CSARGLLDWAQYF. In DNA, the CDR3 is TGCAGTGCTAGGGGCCTGCTCGATTGGGCGCAGTACTTC.

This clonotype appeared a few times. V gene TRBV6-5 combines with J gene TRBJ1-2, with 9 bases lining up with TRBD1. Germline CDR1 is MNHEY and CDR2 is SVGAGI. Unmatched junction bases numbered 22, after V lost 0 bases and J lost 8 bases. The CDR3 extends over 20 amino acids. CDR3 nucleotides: TGTGCCAGCAGTTACTCGATCATGCCGGGACAGGGAATTACTCCCCCCGGCTACACCTTC. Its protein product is CASSYSIMPGQGITPPGYTF.

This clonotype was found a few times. The CDR3 reads CASRQGLSYEQYF. DNA for the CDR3: TGCGCCAGCCGACAGGGGCTTTCCTACGAGCAGTACTTC. The chain uses TRBV5-1 and TRBJ2-7; 8 bases are shared with TRBD1. J gave up 1 base and V 7 bases, and 4 bases lay outside the gene matches. This CDR3 region has 13 residues. Germline loops: CDR1 SGHRS, CDR2 YFSETQ.

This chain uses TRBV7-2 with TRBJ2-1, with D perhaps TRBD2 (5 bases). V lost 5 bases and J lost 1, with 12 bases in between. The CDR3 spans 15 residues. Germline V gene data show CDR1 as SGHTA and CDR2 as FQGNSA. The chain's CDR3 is CASSSYPGSYNEQFF. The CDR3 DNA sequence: TGTGCCAGCAGCAGTTACCCGGGGTCCTACAATGAGCAGTTCTTC.

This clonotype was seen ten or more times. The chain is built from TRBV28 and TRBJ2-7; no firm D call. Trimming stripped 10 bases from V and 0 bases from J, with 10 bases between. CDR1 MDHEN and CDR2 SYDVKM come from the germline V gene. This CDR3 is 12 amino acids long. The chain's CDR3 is CATLGPSYEQYF. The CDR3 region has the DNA TGTGCCACCCTGGGCCCCTCCTACGAGCAGTACTTC.

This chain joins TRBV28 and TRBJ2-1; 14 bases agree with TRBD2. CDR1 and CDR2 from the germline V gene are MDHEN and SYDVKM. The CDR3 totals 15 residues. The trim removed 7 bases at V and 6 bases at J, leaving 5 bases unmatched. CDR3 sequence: CASTEGLAGANEQFF. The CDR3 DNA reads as TGTGCCAGCACCGAGGGACTAGCGGGAGCCAATGAGCAGTTCTTC.

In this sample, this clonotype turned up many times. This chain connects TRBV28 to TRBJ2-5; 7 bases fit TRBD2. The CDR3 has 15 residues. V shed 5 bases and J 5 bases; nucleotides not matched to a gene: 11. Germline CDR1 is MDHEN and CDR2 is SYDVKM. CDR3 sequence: CASSPHSGGLETQYF. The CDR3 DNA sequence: TGTGCCAGCAGTCCTCACTCGGGAGGCTTGGAGACCCAGTACTTC.

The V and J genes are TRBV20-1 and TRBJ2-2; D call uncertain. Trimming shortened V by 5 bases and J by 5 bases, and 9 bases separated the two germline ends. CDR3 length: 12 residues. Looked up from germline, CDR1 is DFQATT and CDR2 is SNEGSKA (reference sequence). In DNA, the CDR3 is TGCAGTGCTTCTCATCTTACCGGGGAGCTGTTTTTT. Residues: CSASHLTGELFF.

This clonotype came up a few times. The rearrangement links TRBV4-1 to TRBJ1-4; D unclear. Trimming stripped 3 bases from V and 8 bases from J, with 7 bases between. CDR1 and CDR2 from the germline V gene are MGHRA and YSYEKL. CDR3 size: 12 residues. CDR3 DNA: TGCGCCAGCAGCCACCCCTACGAAAAACTGTTTTTT. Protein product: CASSHPYEKLFF.

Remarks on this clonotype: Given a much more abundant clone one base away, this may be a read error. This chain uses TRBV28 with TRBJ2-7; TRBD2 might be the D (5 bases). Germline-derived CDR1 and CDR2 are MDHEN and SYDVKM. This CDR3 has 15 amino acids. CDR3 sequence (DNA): TGTGTCAGCAGCCAAGGCCCCCGGGGCTCCTACGAGCAGTACTTC. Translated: CVSSQGPRGSYEQYF.

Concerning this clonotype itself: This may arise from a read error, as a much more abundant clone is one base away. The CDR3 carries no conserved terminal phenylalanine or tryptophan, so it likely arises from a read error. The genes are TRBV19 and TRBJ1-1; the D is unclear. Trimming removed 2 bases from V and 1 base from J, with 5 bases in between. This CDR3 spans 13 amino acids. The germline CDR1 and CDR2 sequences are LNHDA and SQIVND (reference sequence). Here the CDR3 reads CASSISGNTEAFC. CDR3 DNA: TGTGCCAGTAGTATATCAGGGAACACTGAAGCTTTCTGT.

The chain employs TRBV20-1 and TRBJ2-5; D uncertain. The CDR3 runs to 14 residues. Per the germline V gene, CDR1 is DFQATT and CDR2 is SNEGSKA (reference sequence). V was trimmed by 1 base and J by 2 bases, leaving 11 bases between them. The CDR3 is CSARGGTLQETQYF. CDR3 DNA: TGCAGTGCTAGAGGGGGTACCCTTCAAGAGACCCAGTACTTC.

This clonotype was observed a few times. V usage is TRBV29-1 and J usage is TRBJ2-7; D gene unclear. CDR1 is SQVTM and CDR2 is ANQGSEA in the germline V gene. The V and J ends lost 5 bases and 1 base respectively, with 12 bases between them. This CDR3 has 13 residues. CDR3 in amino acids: CSVRTVQSYEQYF. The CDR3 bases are TGCAGCGTTAGGACGGTCCAATCCTACGAGCAGTACTTC.

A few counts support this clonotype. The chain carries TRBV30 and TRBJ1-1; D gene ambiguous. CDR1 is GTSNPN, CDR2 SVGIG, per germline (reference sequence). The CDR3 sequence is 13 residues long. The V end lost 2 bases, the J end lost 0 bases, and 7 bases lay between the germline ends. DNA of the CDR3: TGTGCCTGGAGTAGCAGATTGAACACTGAAGCTTTCTTT. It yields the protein CAWSSRLNTEAFF.

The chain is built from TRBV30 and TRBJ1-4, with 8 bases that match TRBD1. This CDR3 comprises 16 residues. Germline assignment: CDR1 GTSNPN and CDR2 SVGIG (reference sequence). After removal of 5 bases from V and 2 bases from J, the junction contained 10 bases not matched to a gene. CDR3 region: CAWGLTGDFTNEKLFF. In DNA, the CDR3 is TGTGCCTGGGGTCTGACAGGGGATTTTACTAATGAAAAACTGTTTTTT.